These T cell receptor beta chains were read from a single sample in a study of T cells in Graves' hyperthyroidism and ophthalmopathy. From the multiplex PCR reads, TCRdb called clonotypes with MiXCR, one entry per CDR3 protein. The sample holds about 770,000 distinct CDR3 sequences, around 20% seen once. Sample: blood. Receptors originate from a woman between 45 and 60 years old with Graves' hyperthyroidism that later progressed to Graves' ophthalmopathy. CDR3s include the opening cysteine and the closing phenylalanine or tryptophan. D genes are given only for firm matches. For some rows the clone size is stated as once, few or many, or as a class when expanded; others skip it.

j_call,d_call,clone_size,v_call,cdr3_aa,cdr3_nt
TRBJ2-1,NA,NA,TRBV7-2,CASSHPRGAWEQFF,TGTGCCAGCAGCCATCCCCGGGGGGCGTGGGAGCAGTTCTTC
TRBJ2-7,TRBD2,NA,TRBV15,CATSRSLIGGVENEQYF,TGTGCCACCAGCAGATCTCTCATCGGGGGGGTGGAGAACGAGCAGTACTTC
TRBJ2-7,NA,NA,TRBV19,CASSTQGQGVYEQYF,TGTGCCAGTAGTACCCAGGGACAAGGGGTCTACGAGCAGTACTTC
TRBJ1-3,NA,many,TRBV20-1,CSARDFQPEAGNTIYF,TGCAGTGCTAGAGATTTTCAACCGGAGGCTGGAAACACCATATATTTT
TRBJ1-1,NA,few,TRBV5-1,CASSGTHTEAFF,TGCGCCAGCAGCGGGACCCACACTGAAGCTTTCTTT
TRBJ2-2,TRBD1,NA,TRBV5-4,CASSLLSGGTGELFF,TGTGCCAGCAGCTTGTTGTCAGGGGGCACCGGGGAGCTGTTTTTT
TRBJ2-1,NA,few,TRBV6-2/TRBV6-3,CASSYSAGPYNEQFF,TGTGCCAGCAGTTACTCAGCGGGCCCTTACAATGAGCAGTTCTTC
TRBJ1-2,TRBD1,NA,TRBV7-9,CASSFGWYGQGFYGYTF,TGTGCCAGCAGCTTCGGGTGGTATGGACAGGGATTCTATGGCTACACCTTC
TRBJ2-7,TRBD2,NA,TRBV5-1,CASTTSGAYEQYF,TGCGCCAGCACAACTAGCGGAGCGTACGAGCAGTACTTC
TRBJ2-3,TRBD2,many,TRBV12-3/TRBV12-4,CASSLAMRGDTQYF,TGTGCCAGCAGTTTAGCTATGCGGGGGGATACGCAGTATTTT
TRBJ2-7,NA,NA,TRBV28,CASTGTEGAEQYF,TGTGCCAGCACTGGGACGGAGGGGGCAGAGCAGTACTTC
TRBJ1-1,NA,many,TRBV20-1,CSARDFTGTEAFF,TGCAGTGCTAGAGACTTCACTGGGACTGAAGCTTTCTTT
TRBJ1-6,TRBD1,few,TRBV30,CAWSYDRVNSPLHF,TGTGCCTGGAGTTACGACAGGGTGAATTCACCCCTCCACTTT
TRBJ1-1,NA,many,TRBV7-3,CASSLGGRGTEAFF,TGTGCCAGCAGCTTGGGCGGGAGGGGCACTGAAGCTTTCTTT
TRBJ1-2,NA,NA,TRBV7-9,CASRSYRVSGYTF,TGTGCCAGCAGATCTTACAGGGTGTCTGGCTACACCTTC
TRBJ1-5,TRBD1,many,TRBV27,CASSFRQGSNQPQHF,TGTGCCAGCAGTTTTAGACAGGGCAGCAATCAGCCCCAGCATTTT
TRBJ2-5,TRBD2,NA,TRBV6-2/TRBV6-3,CASSGGLAIVETQYF,TGTGCCAGCAGTGGGGGACTAGCGATAGTAGAGACCCAGTACTTC
TRBJ2-3,NA,many,TRBV11-2,CASSPLDRTDTQYF,TGTGCCAGCAGCCCTTTGGACCGCACAGATACGCAGTATTTT
TRBJ1-2,TRBD1,many,TRBV12-3/TRBV12-4,CASTSARGLNYGYTF,TGTGCCAGCACCTCCGCCAGGGGGCTAAACTATGGCTACACCTTC
TRBJ2-1,NA,NA,TRBV7-9,CASSLAYDEQFF,TGTGCCAGCAGCTTAGCGTATGATGAGCAGTTCTTC
TRBJ1-1,NA,NA,TRBV10-2,CASSPGTSQAFF,TGCGCCAGCAGTCCCGGGACAAGCCAAGCTTTCTTT
TRBJ2-2,TRBD2,NA,TRBV28,CASSELAGANTGELFF,TGTGCCAGCAGTGAATTAGCGGGGGCGAACACCGGGGAGCTGTTTTTT
TRBJ1-6,NA,NA,TRBV5-1,CASSSGPRNSPLHF,TGCGCCAGCAGCTCGGGGCCGAGGAATTCACCCCTCCACTTT
TRBJ2-1,TRBD2,NA,TRBV7-3,CASSRIAGVLDEQFF,TGTGCCAGCAGCCGAATAGCGGGAGTCTTAGATGAGCAGTTCTTC
TRBJ2-7,TRBD1,many,TRBV10-1,CASSRTGDSYEQYF,TGCGCCAGCAGCCGGACAGGGGACTCCTACGAGCAGTACTTC
TRBJ2-5,NA,NA,TRBV7-3,CASRVGGEETQYF,TGTGCCAGCAGGGTCGGCGGAGAAGAGACCCAGTACTTC
TRBJ1-2,NA,few,TRBV4-1,CASSPPMSQGARMGTF,TGCGCCAGCAGCCCTCCTATGTCGCAGGGCGCCCGTATGGGAACCTTC
TRBJ1-1,NA,many,TRBV6-1,CASRDRNTEAFF,TGTGCCAGCAGGGACAGGAACACTGAAGCTTTCTTT
TRBJ2-7,NA,NA,TRBV4-1,CASSQAGAYEQYF,TGCGCCAGCAGCCAAGCGGGGGCTTACGAGCAGTACTTC
TRBJ2-1,NA,few,TRBV30,CAWTGELVYNEQFF,TGTGCCTGGACGGGGGAATTGGTCTACAATGAGCAGTTCTTC
TRBJ2-5,NA,NA,TRBV18,CASSNFIGETQYF,TGTGCCAGCTCAAATTTTATAGGAGAGACCCAGTACTTC